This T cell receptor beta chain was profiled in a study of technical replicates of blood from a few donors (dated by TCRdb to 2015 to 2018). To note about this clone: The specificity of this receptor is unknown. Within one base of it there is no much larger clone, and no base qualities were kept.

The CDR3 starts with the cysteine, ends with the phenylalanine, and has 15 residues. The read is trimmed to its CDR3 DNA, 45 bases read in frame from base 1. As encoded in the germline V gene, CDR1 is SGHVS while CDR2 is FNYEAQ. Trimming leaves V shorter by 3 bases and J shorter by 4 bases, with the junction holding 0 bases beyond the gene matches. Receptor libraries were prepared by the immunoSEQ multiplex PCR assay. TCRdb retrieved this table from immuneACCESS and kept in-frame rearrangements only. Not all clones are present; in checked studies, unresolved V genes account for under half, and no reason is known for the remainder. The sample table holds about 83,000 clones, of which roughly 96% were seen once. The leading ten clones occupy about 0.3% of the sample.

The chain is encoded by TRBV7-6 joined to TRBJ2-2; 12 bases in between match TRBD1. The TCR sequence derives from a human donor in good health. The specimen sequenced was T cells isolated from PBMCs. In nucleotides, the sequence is TGTGCCAGCAGCTTGGGACAGGGGGCCACCGGGGAGCTGTTTTTT. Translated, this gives CASSLGQGATGELFF.